Following are 5 T cell receptor beta chains from one sample sequenced in a study of chemoradiotherapy in HPV16-positive cancers. TCRdb keeps only in-frame clones here, not all; method: immunoSEQ multiplex PCR. This repertoire shows around 16,000 clones, 75% to 85% found once; its top ten account for 10% to 11%. Sample collection was performed from a patient who underwent chemoradiotherapy. These receptors all stem from a human donor with HPV-associated anogenital cancer.

This clone is a singleton in its sample. The rearrangement joins TRBV6-5 to TRBJ1-1; no clear D gene. Germline CDR1 reads MNHEY; CDR2 reads SVGAGI. The CDR3 consists of 14 residues. The V end was cut by 0 bases, the J end by 8 bases, with 13 bases between. Written as DNA, the CDR3 is TGTGCCAGCAGTTACTCTGCAGGAGAGGTCGAAGCTTTCTTT. Encoded protein: CASSYSAGEVEAFF.

The chain uses TRBV6-5 and TRBJ1-4; 7 bases map to TRBD1. V was clipped by 0 bases and J by 11 bases; unmatched bases: 3. The CDR3 is 13 residues long. Germline V gene lookup returns CDR1 MNHEY and CDR2 SVGAGI. The CDR3 loop is CASSYSSGGKLFF. For the CDR3, the DNA is TGTGCCAGCAGTTACTCATCAGGGGGGAAACTGTTTTTT.

The V and J genes are TRBV7-2 and TRBJ1-1; D call uncertain. The germline V gene encodes CDR1 SGHTA and CDR2 FQGNSA. The CDR3 is 14 amino acids. V gave up 6 bases and J gave up 1 base, with 12 bases separating them. The CDR3 loop reads CASRTDGRNTEAFF. The CDR3 DNA reads as TGTGCCAGCAGAACTGACGGCAGGAACACTGAAGCTTTCTTT.

The gene calls are TRBV14 and TRBJ2-7, with a tentative D call TRBD1 (6 bases). Germline V gives CDR1 SGHDN, CDR2 FVKESK. This CDR3 region has 12 residues. Between the trimmed V and J ends, which lost 5 bases and 4 bases, there was a span of 9 bases. CDR3 in amino acids: CASSTQGYEQYF. The CDR3 DNA follows: TGTGCCAGCAGCACCCAGGGGTACGAGCAGTACTTC.

This chain uses TRBV10-3 with TRBJ2-3, with D perhaps matching TRBD1 or TRBD2 (5 bases each). CDR3 length equals 14 residues. V lost 1 base and J lost 3, with 8 bases in between. CDR1 and CDR2 from the germline V gene are ENHRY and SYGVKD. Written as DNA, the CDR3 is TGTGCCATCAGTGAGTGGGGGATAACAGATACGCAGTATTTT. It specifies CAISEWGITDTQYF.